Only one count was recorded for the clone carrying this T cell receptor beta chain. The target antigen is unknown. The CDR3 consists of 11 residues. The V and J ends lost 6 bases and 8 bases respectively, with 11 bases between them. CDR1 and CDR2 (germline): DFQATT, SNEGSKA (reference sequence). This sample stems from a study of Ad26.COV2.S vaccination and SARS-CoV-2 variants. Repertoires were generated with immunoSEQ multiplex PCR, while TCRdb's copy carries only in-frame clones and drops some. The data hold about 400,000 clones, with approximately 91% observed a single time. This sample's treatment: over 15 received Ad26.COV2.S at low or high dose, single or two shots; about 5 received placebo; per-sample allocation not given. Each sample was drawn 63 days after the first injection (of vaccine or placebo). General study points: Similar non-spike TCR breadth was seen in vaccine and placebo recipients. The breadth of spike-specific CD8+ and CD4+ T cell responses after vaccination was reportedly substantial.

Sequences were derived from peripheral blood, sampled in a trial of Ad26.COV2.S vaccine versus placebo. V usage is TRBV20-1 and J usage is TRBJ2-1; no clear D. This TCR came from a person aged 18 to 59 who received the Ad26.COV2.S COVID-19 vaccine or a placebo. CDR3 loop: CSAPIWDEQFF. The CDR3 nucleotides are TGCAGTGCACCGATATGGGATGAGCAGTTCTTC.